The clone carrying this TCR beta chain was recorded a few times. As yet, its antigen is unknown. Reverse transcription of all isolated RNA meant that expressed TCRB transcripts were sequenced. Assay: immunoSEQ multiplex PCR; the TCRdb copy retains only in-frame clones and omits some. The sample carries 350,000 to 400,000 clones, around 12% recorded once. This entry is derived from a study of beta chain features in type 1 diabetes. Whole-study context: The study found patients and healthy donors alike in age, gender and cell yields. Over all samples combined, over 85,000,000 sorted cells were examined. Whole-study findings and limits: Moderate yet significant TCRB CDR3 shortening was seen in Type 1 diabetes patients in all four CD4+ subsets. VDJ junctions in type 1 diabetes patients carried more deletions and fewer insertions.

A CD45RO/CCR7/CD25/CD127/CD95/CD27 panel sorted naive, central memory, regulatory and stem cell-like memory CD4+ cells. The CDR3 length is 17 residues. In germline, CDR1 is SQVTM, CDR2 ANQGSEA. V lost 4 bases and J lost 3, with 23 bases in between. Sequenced input: naive CD4+ T cells from blood. The sequence was obtained from a young woman with type 1 diabetes. The rearrangement uses TRBV29-1 and TRBJ2-3, with TRBD1 as a possible D gene (6 bases). CDR3 loop: CSVVQGGFLGRTDTQYF. CDR3 coding DNA: TGCAGCGTTGTACAGGGTGGTTTTCTCGGTCGTACAGATACGCAGTATTTT.